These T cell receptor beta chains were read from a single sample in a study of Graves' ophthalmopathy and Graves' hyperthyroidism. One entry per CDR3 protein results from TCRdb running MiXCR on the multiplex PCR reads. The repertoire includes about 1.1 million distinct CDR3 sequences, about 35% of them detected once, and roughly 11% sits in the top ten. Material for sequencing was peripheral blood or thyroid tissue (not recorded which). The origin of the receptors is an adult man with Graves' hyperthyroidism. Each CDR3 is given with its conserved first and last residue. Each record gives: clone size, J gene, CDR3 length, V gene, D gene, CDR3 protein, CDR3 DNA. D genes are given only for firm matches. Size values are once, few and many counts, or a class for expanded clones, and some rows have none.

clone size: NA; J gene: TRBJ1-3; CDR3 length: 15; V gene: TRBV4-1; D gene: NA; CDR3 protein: CASSQDPSAGNTIYF; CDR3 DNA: TGCGCCAGCAGCCAAGATCCTAGCGCTGGAAACACCATATATTTT
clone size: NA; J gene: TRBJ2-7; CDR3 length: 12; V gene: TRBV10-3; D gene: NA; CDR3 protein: CAIRTRLSEQYF; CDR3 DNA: TGTGCCATCAGGACAAGACTGTCTGAGCAGTACTTC
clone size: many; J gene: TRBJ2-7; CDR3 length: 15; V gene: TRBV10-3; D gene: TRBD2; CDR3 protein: CAISESGGPTEEQYF; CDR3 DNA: TGTGCCATCAGTGAGTCGGGAGGGCCCACTGAAGAGCAGTACTTC
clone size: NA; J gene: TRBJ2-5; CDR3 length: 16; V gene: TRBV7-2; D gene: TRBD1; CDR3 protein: CASSVPGQGGPGTQYF; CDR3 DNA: TGTGCCAGCAGCGTACCCGGACAGGGGGGACCCGGGACCCAGTACTTC
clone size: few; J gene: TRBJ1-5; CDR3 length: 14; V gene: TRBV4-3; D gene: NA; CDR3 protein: CTSSQDRAHQPQHF; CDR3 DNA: TGCACCAGCAGCCAAGATAGGGCCCATCAGCCCCAGCATTTT
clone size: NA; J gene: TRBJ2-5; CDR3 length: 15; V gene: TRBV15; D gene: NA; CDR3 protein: CATSRDLTGGETQYF; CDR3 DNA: TGTGCCACCAGCAGAGATCTTACAGGAGGCGAGACCCAGTACTTC
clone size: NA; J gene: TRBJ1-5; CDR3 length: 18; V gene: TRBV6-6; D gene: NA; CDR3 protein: CASSYSRDIPYSNQPQHF; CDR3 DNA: TGTGCCAGCAGTTACTCTCGAGACATCCCCTATAGCAATCAGCCCCAGCATTTT
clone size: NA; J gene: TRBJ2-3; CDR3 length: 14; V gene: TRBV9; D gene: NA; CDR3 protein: CASSVGTSTDTQYF; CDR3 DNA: TGTGCCAGCAGCGTCGGGACTTCGACAGATACGCAGTATTTT
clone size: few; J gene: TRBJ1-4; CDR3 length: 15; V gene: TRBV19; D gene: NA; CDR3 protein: CASKGPRVANEKLFF; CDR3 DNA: TGTGCCAGTAAAGGGCCACGCGTCGCTAATGAAAAACTGTTTTTT
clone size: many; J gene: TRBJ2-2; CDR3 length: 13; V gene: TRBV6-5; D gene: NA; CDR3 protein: CASHALWTGELFF; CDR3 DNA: TGTGCCAGCCACGCCCTGTGGACCGGGGAGCTGTTTTTT
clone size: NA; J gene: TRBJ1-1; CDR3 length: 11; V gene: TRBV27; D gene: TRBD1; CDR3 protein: CASHGTGEAFF; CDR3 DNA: TGTGCCAGCCATGGGACAGGGGAGGCTTTCTTT
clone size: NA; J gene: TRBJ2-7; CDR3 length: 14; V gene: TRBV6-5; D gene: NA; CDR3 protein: CASSAFGATYEQYF; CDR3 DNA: TGTGCCAGCAGTGCGTTCGGGGCCACCTACGAGCAGTACTTC
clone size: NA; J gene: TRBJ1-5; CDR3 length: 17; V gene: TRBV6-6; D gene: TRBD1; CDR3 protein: CASTRRVTGGLNQPQHF; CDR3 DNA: TGTGCCAGCACGCGCCGGGTGACAGGGGGACTTAATCAGCCCCAGCATTTT
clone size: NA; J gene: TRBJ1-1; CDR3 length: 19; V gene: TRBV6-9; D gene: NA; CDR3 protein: CAVEQGRPRRRVGDTEAFF; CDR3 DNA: TGTGCCGTTGAGCAGGGGAGACCAAGAAGACGCGTAGGCGACACTGAAGCTTTCTTT
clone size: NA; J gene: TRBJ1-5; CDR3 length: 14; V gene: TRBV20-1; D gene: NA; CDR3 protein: CSARSMGLAVTEHF; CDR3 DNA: TGCAGTGCTAGATCAATGGGACTAGCAGTTACCGAGCATTTT
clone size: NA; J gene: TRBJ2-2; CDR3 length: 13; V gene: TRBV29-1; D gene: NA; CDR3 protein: CSTSTGNTGELFF; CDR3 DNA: TGCAGCACCTCGACAGGGAACACCGGGGAGCTGTTTTTT
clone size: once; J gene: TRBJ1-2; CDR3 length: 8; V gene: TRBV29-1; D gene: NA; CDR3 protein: CSVQTDTF; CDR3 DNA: TGCAGCGTTCAGACTGACACCTTC
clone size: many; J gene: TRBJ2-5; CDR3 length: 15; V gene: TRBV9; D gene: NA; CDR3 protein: CASSDLDGGEETQYF; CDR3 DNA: TGTGCCAGCAGCGACCTGGATGGAGGGGAAGAGACCCAGTACTTC
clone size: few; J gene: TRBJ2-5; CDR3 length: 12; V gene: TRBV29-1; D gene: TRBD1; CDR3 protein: CSSQGAEETQYF; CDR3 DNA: TGCAGCTCGCAGGGGGCGGAGGAGACCCAGTACTTC